The sequence of this TCR beta chain was determined in a study of T cell responses to AZD1222 COVID-19 vaccine. Notes on the study in general: The donor cohort was predominantly white British with a female majority, and clonal diversity may have been underestimated. Sampled repertoires all dated from after the peak T cell response. Vaccination with two AZD1222 doses was followed by a rise in Spike-specific TCR breadth and depth. In the spike-specific TCR repertoire, nearly half reportedly target unmutated variant regions.

The CDR3 runs 12 residues. The V end was cut by 8 bases, the J end by 4 bases, with 9 bases between. The germline V gene encodes CDR1 LNHDA and CDR2 SQIVND (reference sequence). This table comes from immunoSEQ multiplex PCR, and its TCRdb copy is limited to in-frame clones, with some not included. This sample has 150,000 to 160,000 clones, with roughly 90% found just once. In the case of this clone: What it binds is unknown.

The starting material was peripheral blood, obtained on day 0 of AZD1222 vaccination. This rearrangement joins TRBV19 to TRBJ1-5; D gene uncertain. This sequence originates from an adult in good health. CDR3 residues: CASAGLNQPQHF. DNA for the CDR3: TGTGCCAGTGCGGGGTTGAATCAGCCCCAGCATTTT.